The 21 T cell receptor beta chains below were found in one sample sequenced in a study of cytomegalovirus exposure and HLA in healthy donors. PCR employed 60 Vbeta and 13 Jbeta primers. Sequencing used immunoSEQ multiplex PCR; TCRdb keeps in-frame clones, though not all of them. Here the sample spans over 150,000 clones, about 70% being singletons. Sequences were obtained from PBMCs. These receptors were taken from a woman aged 18 to 35 in good health and CMV-seropositive.

This clone turned up a few times. The rearrangement links TRBV7-9 to TRBJ2-4; 7 bases map to TRBD1. The junction had 3 bases not matched to a gene; V was cut back by 4 bases and J by 6 bases. This CDR3 has 13 residues. The germline gives CDR1 SEHNR, CDR2 FQNEAQ (reference sequence). The CDR3 bases are TGTGCCAGCAGCTCACAGGGGTTAAACATTCAGTACTTC. Translation gives CASSSQGLNIQYF.

This rearrangement joins TRBV7-9 to TRBJ1-2; 8 positions agree with TRBD1. CDR3 length: 13 residues. From germline, CDR1 is SEHNR and CDR2 FQNEAQ (reference sequence). Germline trimming cut 5 bases from V and 7 bases from J; bases unmatched to any gene: 6. The chain's CDR3 is CASSTRTGPGYTF. The CDR3 DNA reads as TGTGCCAGCAGCACTAGGACAGGGCCTGGCTACACCTTC.

The rearrangement joins TRBV7-2 to TRBJ2-1, with 15 bases matching TRBD2. J was trimmed by 2 bases and V by 5 bases; bases with no gene match: 7. Per the germline V gene, CDR1 is SGHTA and CDR2 is FQGNSA. This CDR3 region has 18 residues. In nucleotides, the CDR3 is TGTGCCAGCAGCCAAAGGACTAGCGGGGGGGCTACCTACAATGAGCAGTTCTTC. Amino acid sequence: CASSQRTSGGATYNEQFF.

The chain links TRBV13 to TRBJ2-3; weak D call: TRBD1 (6 bases). V dropped 5 bases and J dropped 5 bases, with 14 bases sitting between them. The CDR3 extends over 14 amino acids. Germline CDR1 is PRHDT and CDR2 is FYEKMQ (reference sequence). This chain's CDR3 is CASSRNRARDTQYF. In DNA, the CDR3 is TGTGCCAGCAGCCGAAACAGGGCAAGAGATACGCAGTATTTT.

The gene calls are TRBV14 and TRBJ2-7; D might be TRBD1 (5 bases). Trimming cost V 5 bases and J 2 bases, with 10 bases left between them. CDR1 is SGHDN, CDR2 FVKESK, per germline. The CDR3 consists of 13 residues. The DNA of the CDR3 is TGTGCCAGCAGCAGGGGCAATCCCTACGAGCAGTACTTC. It yields the protein CASSRGNPYEQYF.

The chain employs TRBV5-8 and TRBJ1-3, with D hard to call. The CDR3 totals 10 residues. Germline CDR1 reads SGHTS; CDR2 reads YDEGEE. V dropped 7 bases and J dropped 4 bases, with 3 bases sitting between them. The CDR3 here is CASGGNTIYF. CDR3 nucleotides: TGTGCCAGCGGCGGAAACACCATATATTTT.

With regard to this clone: The sample holds other DNA sequences that translate to the same CDR3. The chain recombines TRBV2 with TRBJ1-5; the D gene is possibly TRBD1 (6 bases). CDR1 SNHLY and CDR2 FYNNEI come from the germline V gene. CDR3 length equals 15 residues. V gave up 5 bases and J gave up 0 bases, with 11 bases separating them. CDR3 in amino acids: CASSPTGFSNQPQHF. CDR3 DNA: TGTGCCAGCAGTCCCACAGGGTTTAGCAATCAGCCCCAGCATTTT.

The rearrangement links TRBV5-1 to TRBJ2-3, with D possibly matching TRBD1 (5 bases). Germline assignment: CDR1 SGHRS and CDR2 YFSETQ. This CDR3 region has 14 residues. Trimming cost V 0 bases and J 0 bases, with 5 bases left between them. The CDR3 loop reads CASSLDRSTDTQYF. The CDR3 DNA follows: TGCGCCAGCAGCTTGGACAGGAGCACAGATACGCAGTATTTT.

The chain is built from TRBV7-3 and TRBJ1-2; D is perhaps TRBD1 (5 bases). V gave up 2 bases and J gave up 8 bases, with 21 bases separating them. Germline V gene data show CDR1 as SGHTA and CDR2 as FQGTGA. This CDR3 has 16 amino acids. The CDR3 DNA follows: TGTGCCAGCAGCTTAGGAGGGGCTGAGCGTATCCACGGCTACACCTTC. This translates into CASSLGGAERIHGYTF.

This clone has just a few counts. This chain connects TRBV15 to TRBJ1-5; 7 nucleotides line up with TRBD1. V lost 3 bases and J lost 7; bases outside the gene matches: 6. The germline gives CDR1 LNHNV, CDR2 YYDKDF (reference sequence). CDR3 length equals 14 residues. As DNA, the CDR3 is TGTGCCACCAGCAGGACAGGGTACGGGCAGCCCCAGCATTTT. Translated, it gives CATSRTGYGQPQHF.

Only a few counts were recorded for this clone. CDR3 loop: CASSSTFYTEAFF. As DNA, the CDR3 is TGCGCCAGCAGTTCTACCTTTTACACTGAAGCTTTCTTT. This sequence joins TRBV10-1 and TRBJ1-1; D is unclear. Trimming took 5 bases from V and 3 from J, leaving 10 bases between them. Per germline, CDR1 WNHNN and CDR2 SYGVQD (reference sequence). The CDR3 runs 13 residues.

This chain links TRBV29-1 with TRBJ1-2; a weak D match, TRBD1 (5 bases). Germline CDR1 is SQVTM and CDR2 is ANQGSEA. With 6 bases removed from V and 5 bases from J, the gap between germline ends came to 19 bases. The CDR3 consists of 14 residues. The CDR3 loop reads CSVGSTGGAYGYTF. The CDR3 bases are TGCAGCGTGGGGTCAACAGGAGGGGCGTATGGCTACACCTTC.

The J gene is TRBJ1-1, the V gene TRBV19; D is uncertain. CDR3 size: 13 residues. Germline V gene data show CDR1 as LNHDA and CDR2 as SQIVND (reference sequence). V lost 6 bases and J lost 0, with 8 bases in between. CDR3: CASSTHLNTEAFF. DNA for the CDR3: TGTGCCAGTAGCACACACCTGAACACTGAAGCTTTCTTT.

This clone appeared once. This chain joins TRBV19 and TRBJ1-2; no clear D gene. This CDR3 is 13 amino acids long. V lost 1 base to trimming and J lost 10 bases, with 13 bases between them. CDR1 and CDR2 (germline): LNHDA, SQIVND (reference sequence). DNA of the CDR3: TGTGCCAGTAGTATAGGGGCCCTCGGGGACTACACCTTC. It codes for CASSIGALGDYTF.

The genes are TRBV7-8 and TRBJ2-2; 8 bases match TRBD1. The CDR3 length is 15 residues. V shed 3 bases, J shed 2 bases, and the junction held 2 bases outside the gene matches. CDR1 and CDR2 from the germline V gene are SGHVS and FQNEAQ. The CDR3 bases are TGTGCCAGCAGCTTGGACAGGGTTAACACCGGGGAGCTGTTTTTT. Its protein is CASSLDRVNTGELFF. The variable domain in full, with the rest retrieved from reference TRBV7-8 and TRBJ2-2, is GAGVSQSPRYKVAKRGQDVALRCDPISGHVSLFWYQQALGQGPEFLTYFQNEAQLDKSGLPSDRFFAERPEGSVSTLKIQRTQQEDSAVYLCASSLDRVNTGELFFGEGSRLTVL.

This clone was counted between two and nine times. V and J are TRBV5-8 and TRBJ1-2; possible D gene TRBD1, 6 bases. Germline V gives CDR1 SGHTS, CDR2 YDEGEE. Trimming removed 6 bases from V and 4 bases from J, with 22 bases in between. This CDR3 is 16 amino acids long. CDR3 sequence reads: CASTSYLVQGSYGYTF. DNA for the CDR3: TGTGCCAGCACGTCCTACCTGGTACAGGGTAGCTATGGCTACACCTTC. Supplemented by reference TRBV5-8 and TRBJ1-2, the full variable domain reads EAGVTQSPTHLIKTRGQQATLRCSPISGHTSVYWYQQALGLGLQFLLWYDEGEERNRGNFPPRFSGRQFPNYSSELNVNALELEDSALYLCASTSYLVQGSYGYTFGSGTRLTVV.

The V and J genes are TRBV27 and TRBJ1-2; TRBD1 agrees at 11 bases. V shed 6 bases, J shed 7 bases, and the junction held 4 bases outside the gene matches. Germline CDR1 reads MNHEY; CDR2 reads SMNVEV (reference sequence). This CDR3 has 13 amino acids. The CDR3: CASRDRGLSGYTF. The CDR3 nucleotides read TGTGCCAGCAGGGACAGGGGGCTCTCTGGCTACACCTTC.

This chain joins TRBV6-6 and TRBJ2-1; no firm D call. From germline, CDR1 is MNHNY and CDR2 SVGAGI (reference sequence). V lost 3 bases, J lost 1 base, and 7 bases lay in between. The CDR3 has 14 residues. This CDR3 reads CASSYKRSYNEQFF. The CDR3 coding sequence is TGTGCCAGCAGTTATAAGAGGTCCTACAATGAGCAGTTCTTC.

This clone was seen only a few times. This chain links TRBV30 with TRBJ2-7; possibly TRBD2 for D (5 bases). The germline V gene encodes CDR1 GTSNPN and CDR2 SVGIG (reference sequence). The CDR3 is made up of 15 amino acids. Deletions cut 1 base from V and 0 bases from J, with 13 bases between. This CDR3 is CAWSAPGLRSYEQYF. CDR3 nucleotides: TGTGCCTGGAGTGCCCCCGGACTTCGCTCCTACGAGCAGTACTTC.

The chain employs TRBV4-1 and TRBJ1-1; D remains ambiguous. Germline V gives CDR1 MGHRA, CDR2 YSYEKL. There are 14 residues in the CDR3. Trimming cost V 2 bases and J 2 bases, with 9 bases left between them. In DNA, the CDR3 is TGCGCCAGCAGCCAAATTATAGCAAACACTGAAGCTTTCTTT. It translates to CASSQIIANTEAFF.

The J gene is TRBJ2-3, the V gene TRBV28; 8 nucleotides line up with TRBD2. The ends lost 6 bases at V and 0 bases at J; junction bases unmatched: 8. The CDR3 is made up of 16 amino acids. In germline, CDR1 is MDHEN, CDR2 SYDVKM. The CDR3 loop is CASRLGLVTSTDTQYF. CDR3 coding DNA: TGTGCCAGCAGGTTGGGACTAGTGACCAGCACAGATACGCAGTATTTT.